In this sample, the clone carrying this T cell receptor beta chain turned up many times. The sample comes from a study of regulatory T cells in long-lasting Graves disease. Sequencing libraries for TCR beta were prepared with iRepertoire HTBI primers and Arm-PCR of CDR3 regions. TCRdb re-analysed the multiplex PCR reads in MiXCR, keeping a single row per CDR3 protein. In the table there are about 210,000 distinct CDR3 sequences, roughly a fifth of which are singletons. Specified time point: newly diagnosed GD, antithyroid drugs for less than 3 months. After RNA was extracted from PBMCs, the TCR library was made from it. Graves' disease diagnosis was established per American Thyroid Association guidelines. The CDR3 runs to 14 residues. Trimming pared 5 bases from V and 8 bases from J, leaving 18 bases between. The same data also contributed to another study, on T cells in Graves' hyperthyroidism and ophthalmopathy.

V gene TRBV12-3 or TRBV12-4 combines with J gene TRBJ1-2, with D unresolved. This material consisted of peripheral blood mononuclear cells (PBMCs), taken at new diagnosis, from a patient treated with antithyroid drugs. This sequence was found in a woman between 25 and 40 years old with Graves disease. CDR3 in amino acids: CASSPETAMSGYTF. The CDR3 nucleotides read TGTGCCAGCAGTCCCGAGACGGCGATGAGCGGCTACACCTTC.